Shown below are 3 T cell receptor beta chains from a single sample sequenced in a study of T-cell memory formation after mild COVID-19. TCRdb re-called the 5' RACE reads with MiXCR, one entry per CDR3 protein. This repertoire shows a few hundred thousand distinct CDR3 sequences, approximately 15% found once; its top ten account for 20% to 25%. Sample: PBMCs or a T cell subset sorted from them (not recorded which). These receptors originate from a young man who had mild COVID-19 (a few samples of this study predate the infection). Cell type and time point are not known.

This chain uses TRBV7-9 with TRBJ2-1; D possibly corresponds to TRBD2 (5 bases). Germline CDR1 is SEHNR and CDR2 is FQNEAQ (reference sequence). The CDR3 is 12 residues long. Trimming removed 2 bases at V and 8 bases at J, with 7 bases between. Here the CDR3 reads CASSLSSDEQFF. The CDR3 DNA sequence: TGTGCCAGCAGCTTAAGTAGCGATGAGCAGTTCTTC.

This clonotype was seen a few times. The V gene is TRBV15, the J gene TRBJ1-2; 7 nucleotides match TRBD1. Per germline, CDR1 LNHNV and CDR2 YYDKDF (reference sequence). V lost 3 bases and J lost 5; bases outside the gene matches: 6. This CDR3 region has 14 residues. The CDR3 sequence: CATSRPGQPYGYTF. In DNA form, the CDR3 reads TGTGCCACCAGCAGGCCGGGACAGCCGTATGGCTACACCTTC.

This clonotype came up a few times. The chain combines TRBV28 with TRBJ2-2, with D possibly called TRBD1 or TRBD2 (7 bases each). The V end lost 6 bases, the J end lost 4 bases, and 15 bases lay between the germline ends. Germline V lookup: CDR1 MDHEN, CDR2 SYDVKM. The CDR3 extends over 15 amino acids. CDR3 DNA sequence: TGTGCCAGCAGCTCCCAGGGGGAGGGCACCGGGGAGCTGTTTTTT. It is translated as CASSSQGEGTGELFF.